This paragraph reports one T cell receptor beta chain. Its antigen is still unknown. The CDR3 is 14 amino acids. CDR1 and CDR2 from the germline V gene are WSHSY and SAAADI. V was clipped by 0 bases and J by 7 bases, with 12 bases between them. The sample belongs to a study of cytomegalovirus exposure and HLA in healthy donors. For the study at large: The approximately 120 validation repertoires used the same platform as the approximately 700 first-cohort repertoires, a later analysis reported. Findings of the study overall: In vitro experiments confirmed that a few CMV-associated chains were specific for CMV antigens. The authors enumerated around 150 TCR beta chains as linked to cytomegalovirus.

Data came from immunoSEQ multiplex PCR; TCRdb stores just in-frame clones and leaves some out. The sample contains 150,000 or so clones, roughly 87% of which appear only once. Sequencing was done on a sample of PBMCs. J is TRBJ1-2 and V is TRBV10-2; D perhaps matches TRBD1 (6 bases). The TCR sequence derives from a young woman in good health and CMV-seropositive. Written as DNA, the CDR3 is TGCGCCAGCAGTGAGTCGAGGGGGTGGCCTGGCTACACCTTC. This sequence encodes CASSESRGWPGYTF.